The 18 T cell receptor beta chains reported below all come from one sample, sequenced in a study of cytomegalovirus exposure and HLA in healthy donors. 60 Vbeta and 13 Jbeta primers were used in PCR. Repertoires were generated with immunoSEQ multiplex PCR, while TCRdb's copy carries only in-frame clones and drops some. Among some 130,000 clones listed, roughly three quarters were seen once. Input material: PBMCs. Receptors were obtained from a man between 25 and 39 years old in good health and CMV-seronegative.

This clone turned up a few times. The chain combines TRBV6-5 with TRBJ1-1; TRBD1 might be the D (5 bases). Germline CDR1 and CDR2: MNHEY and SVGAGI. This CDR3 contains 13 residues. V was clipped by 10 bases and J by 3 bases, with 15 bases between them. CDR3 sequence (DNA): TGTGCCACCCACGGGACTTGGGACACTGAAGCTTTCTTT. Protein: CATHGTWDTEAFF.

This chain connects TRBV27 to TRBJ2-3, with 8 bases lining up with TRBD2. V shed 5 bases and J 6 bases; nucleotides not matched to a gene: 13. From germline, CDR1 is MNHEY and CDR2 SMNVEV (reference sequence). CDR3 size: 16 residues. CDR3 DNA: TGTGCCAGCAGTCTTCCGGGACTAGTGTCTATGGATACGCAGTATTTT. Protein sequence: CASSLPGLVSMDTQYF.

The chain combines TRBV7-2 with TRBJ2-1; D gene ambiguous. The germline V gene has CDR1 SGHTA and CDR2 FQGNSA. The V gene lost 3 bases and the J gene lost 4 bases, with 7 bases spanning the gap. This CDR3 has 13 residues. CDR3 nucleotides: TGTGCCAGCAGCTTTGACTGGTACAATGAGCAGTTCTTC. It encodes CASSFDWYNEQFF.

DNA for the CDR3: TGTGCCATCAGTGTTCTAGCGGGGGGGTCCGACGAGCAGTACTTC. Translation: CAISVLAGGSDEQYF. This sequence joins TRBV10-3 and TRBJ2-7, with 12 positions matching TRBD2. This CDR3 has 15 residues. J was trimmed by 5 bases and V by 4 bases; bases with no gene match: 6. From germline, CDR1 is ENHRY and CDR2 SYGVKD.

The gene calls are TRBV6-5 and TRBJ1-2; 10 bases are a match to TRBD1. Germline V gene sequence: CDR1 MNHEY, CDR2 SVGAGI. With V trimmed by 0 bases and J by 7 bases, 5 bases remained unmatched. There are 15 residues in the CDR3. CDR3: CASSYSRQGAFGYTF. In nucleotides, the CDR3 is TGTGCCAGCAGTTACTCAAGACAGGGGGCTTTTGGCTACACCTTC.

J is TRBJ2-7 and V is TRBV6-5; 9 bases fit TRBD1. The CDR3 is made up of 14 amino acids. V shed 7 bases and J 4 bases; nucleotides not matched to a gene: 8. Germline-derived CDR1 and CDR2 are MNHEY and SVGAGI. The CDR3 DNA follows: TGTGCCAGCACTAAAACAGGGGGCGATTACGAGCAGTACTTC. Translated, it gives CASTKTGGDYEQYF.

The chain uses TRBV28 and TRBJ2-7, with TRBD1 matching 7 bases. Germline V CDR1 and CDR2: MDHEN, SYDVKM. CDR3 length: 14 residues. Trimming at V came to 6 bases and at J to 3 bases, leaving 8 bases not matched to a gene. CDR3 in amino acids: CASSIISGGYEQYF. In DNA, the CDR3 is TGTGCCAGCAGCATTATCTCAGGGGGCTACGAGCAGTACTTC.

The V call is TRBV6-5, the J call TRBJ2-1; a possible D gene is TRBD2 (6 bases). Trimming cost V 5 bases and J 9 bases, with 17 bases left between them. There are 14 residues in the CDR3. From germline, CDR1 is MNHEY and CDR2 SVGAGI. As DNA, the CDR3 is TGTGCCAGCAGTCGGCTGGAGGGCCTAGTTGAGCAGTTCTTC. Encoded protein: CASSRLEGLVEQFF.

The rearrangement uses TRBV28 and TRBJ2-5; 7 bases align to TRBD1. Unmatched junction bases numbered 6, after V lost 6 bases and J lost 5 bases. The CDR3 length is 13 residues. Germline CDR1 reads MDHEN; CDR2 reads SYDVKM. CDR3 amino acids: CASRPTGVETQYF. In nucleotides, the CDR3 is TGTGCCAGCAGACCCACAGGGGTCGAGACCCAGTACTTC. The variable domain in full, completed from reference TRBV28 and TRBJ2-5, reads DVKVTQSSRYLVKRTGEKVFLECVQDMDHENMFWYRQDPGLGLRLIYFSYDVKMKEKGDIPEGYSVSREKKERFSLILESASTNQTSMYLCASRPTGVETQYFGPGTRLLVL.

CDR3 sequence: CASSYAPPGADTQYF. DNA of the CDR3: TGTGCCAGCAGTTACGCGCCCCCCGGGGCAGATACGCAGTATTTT. The chain joins TRBV6-5 to TRBJ2-3; perhaps TRBD2 as D (5 bases). This CDR3 comprises 15 residues. Germline CDR1 reads MNHEY; CDR2 reads SVGAGI. The V and J ends lost 2 bases and 4 bases respectively, with 13 bases between them.

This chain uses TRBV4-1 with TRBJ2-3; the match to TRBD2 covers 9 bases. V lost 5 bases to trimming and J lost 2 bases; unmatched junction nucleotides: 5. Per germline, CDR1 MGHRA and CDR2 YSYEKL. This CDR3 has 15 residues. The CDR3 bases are TGCGCCAGCAGCTGGACTAGCGATTACACAGATACGCAGTATTTT. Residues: CASSWTSDYTDTQYF.

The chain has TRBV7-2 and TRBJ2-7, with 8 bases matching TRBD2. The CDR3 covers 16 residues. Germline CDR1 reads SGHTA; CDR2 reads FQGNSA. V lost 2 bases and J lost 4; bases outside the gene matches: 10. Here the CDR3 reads CASSLSQAGAGYEQYF. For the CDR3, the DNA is TGTGCCAGCAGCTTATCCCAAGCGGGAGCGGGGTACGAGCAGTACTTC.

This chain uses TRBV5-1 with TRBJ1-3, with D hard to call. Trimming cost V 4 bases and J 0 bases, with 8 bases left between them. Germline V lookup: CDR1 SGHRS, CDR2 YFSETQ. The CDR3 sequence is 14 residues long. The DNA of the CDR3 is TGCGCCAGCAGCCAAGGGAGCTCTGGAAACACCATATATTTT. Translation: CASSQGSSGNTIYF.

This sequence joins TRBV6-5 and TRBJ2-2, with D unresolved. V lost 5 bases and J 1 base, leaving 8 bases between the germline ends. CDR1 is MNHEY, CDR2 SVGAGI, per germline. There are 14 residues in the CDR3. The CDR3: CASSLSGNTGELFF. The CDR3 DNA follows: TGTGCCAGCAGTCTTAGTGGGAACACCGGGGAGCTGTTTTTT.

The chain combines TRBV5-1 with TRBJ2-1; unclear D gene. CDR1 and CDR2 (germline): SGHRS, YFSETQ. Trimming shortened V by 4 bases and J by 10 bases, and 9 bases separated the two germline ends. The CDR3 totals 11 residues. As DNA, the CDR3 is TGCGCCAGCAGCCTTCGAGAAGAGCAGTTCTTC. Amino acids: CASSLREEQFF.

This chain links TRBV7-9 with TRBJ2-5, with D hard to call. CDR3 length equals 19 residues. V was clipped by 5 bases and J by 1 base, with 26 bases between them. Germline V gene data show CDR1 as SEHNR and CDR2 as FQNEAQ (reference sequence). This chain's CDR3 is CASSPFLRRRHLSQETQYF. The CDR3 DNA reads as TGTGCCAGCAGCCCCTTTCTGCGTCGGCGGCACCTCTCCCAAGAGACCCAGTACTTC.

The CDR3 nucleotides are TGTGCCAGCAGCCCGACCGACTTTGCCTACGAGCAGTACTTC. Translated: CASSPTDFAYEQYF. The chain uses TRBV11-2 and TRBJ2-7; D not certain. V shed 5 bases and J shed 2 bases, with 13 bases lying between them. CDR1 is SGHAT and CDR2 is FQNNGV in the germline V gene. The CDR3 extends over 14 amino acids. The whole variable domain, filled in from reference TRBV11-2 and TRBJ2-7, reads EAGVAQSPRYKIIEKRQSVAFWCNPISGHATLYWYQQILGQGPKLLIQFQNNGVVDDSQLPKDRFSAERLKGVDSTLKIQPAKLEDSAVYLCASSPTDFAYEQYFGPGTRLTVT.

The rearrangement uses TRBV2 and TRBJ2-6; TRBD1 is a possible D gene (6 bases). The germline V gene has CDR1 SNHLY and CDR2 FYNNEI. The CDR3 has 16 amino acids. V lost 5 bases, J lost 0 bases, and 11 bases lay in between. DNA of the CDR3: TGTGCCAGCAGTTTAGGGGGTGGCTCTGGGGCCAACGTCCTGACTTTC. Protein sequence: CASSLGGGSGANVLTF.